This TCR beta chain was identified during a study of shared clonotypes between healthy human individuals. J was trimmed by 4 bases and V by 4 bases; bases with no gene match: 5. The length of the CDR3 is 15 residues. The germline gives CDR1 SNHLY, CDR2 FYNNEI. The repertoire was sequenced with immunoSEQ multiplex PCR; TCRdb's copy has only in-frame clones and lacks some. The sample consists of roughly 2,500,000 clones, under 95% of them appearing once. The receptor was isolated from a man aged 18 to 30 in good health. Some clones in this sample may be carry-over from other donors' samples. Sequencing was done on a sample of naive CD4+ T cells from PBMCs. The sample's subset: CD45RA+ positively selected. The chain couples TRBV2 to TRBJ1-3, with 9 bases identical to TRBD1. The CDR3 spells CASSVGTGIGNTIYF. CDR3 bases: TGTGCCAGCAGTGTGGGGACAGGGATCGGAAACACCATATATTTT.